The following is a T cell receptor beta chain sequence with its context. Germline CDR1 and CDR2: SGHRS and YFSETQ. Trimming cost V 4 bases and J 1 base; bases outside gene matches: 6. CDR3 size: 16 residues. This specimen comes from a study of T cell changes during pregnancy in multiple sclerosis. Libraries were prepared by immunoSEQ multiplex PCR; TCRdb keeps only in-frame clonotypes and omits some of them. This sample has about 75,000 clones, with 89% found just once. The TCR was taken from a female donor in good health, enrolled as a control in a pregnancy study. This material consisted of peripheral blood, taken in the first trimester of pregnancy. This chain links TRBV5-1 with TRBJ2-2; 8 nucleotides match TRBD1. CDR3 amino acids: CASSLSGTGNTGELFF. CDR3 coding DNA: TGCGCCAGCAGCCTATCCGGGACAGGGAACACCGGGGAGCTGTTTTTT.